The rows below give T cell receptor beta chains drawn from one sample of a study of T cell repertoires in cytomegalovirus infection. MiXCR, applied by TCRdb to the reads, yields one record per CDR3 protein. In the table there are approximately 170,000 distinct CDR3 sequences, around an eighth of which are singletons. The specimen sequenced was PBMCs. The origin of the receptors is a human donor in good health (CMV status not recorded). Some clones in this sample may be carry-over from other donors' samples. Each CDR3 is given with its conserved first and last residue. The D gene is left open where the match is weak. Size is omitted from some rows. Given values are once, few, many or a class for expanded clones.

TRBD2 | TRBJ2-7 | - | TRBV6-4 | CASRQLAGDSYEQYF | TGTGCCAGCAGGCAACTAGCGGGGGACTCCTACGAGCAGTACTTC
TRBD1 | TRBJ1-5 | few | TRBV20-1 | CSASPDRGSNQPQHF | TGCAGTGCTAGTCCTGACAGGGGTAGCAATCAGCCCCAGCATTTT
TRBD1 | TRBJ1-1 | - | TRBV25-1 | CASSESGRTGGGTEAFF | TGTGCCAGCAGTGAATCGGGCCGAACAGGGGGTGGAACTGAAGCTTTCTTT
- | TRBJ2-3 | - | TRBV7-9 | CASSLSGERSDTQYF | TGTGCCAGCAGCTTATCGGGGGAAAGGTCAGATACGCAGTATTTT
- | TRBJ1-1 | - | TRBV4-1 | CASSQGGGVGVLNTEAFF | TGCGCCAGCAGCCAAGGGGGGGGGGTTGGTGTACTGAACACTGAAGCTTTCTTT
- | TRBJ1-3 | many | TRBV7-2 | CASSLEGHSGNTIYF | TGTGCCAGCAGCTTAGAGGGCCACTCTGGAAACACCATATATTTT
- | TRBJ2-5 | - | TRBV29-1 | CSAVGGRETQYF | TGCAGCGCCGTAGGAGGGAGAGAGACCCAGTACTTC
- | TRBJ1-5 | - | TRBV10-3 | CAISDSSQGSNKPQHF | TGTGCCATCAGTGATTCTAGTCAGGGTAGCAATAAGCCCCAGCATTTT
- | TRBJ1-5 | many | TRBV7-2 | CASSLGGRAGNQPQHF | TGTGCCAGCAGCTTAGGAGGTAGGGCGGGCAATCAGCCCCAGCATTTT
- | TRBJ1-3 | few | TRBV10-3 | CAISEGGTSGNTIYF | TGTGCCATCAGTGAGGGGGGTACCTCTGGAAACACCATATATTTT
- | TRBJ1-1 | - | TRBV19 | CASSISWSAEAFF | TGTGCCAGTAGTATTTCGTGGAGCGCTGAAGCTTTCTTT
- | TRBJ2-3 | many | TRBV6-1 | CASSDTRVTDTQYF | TGTGCCAGCAGTGATACGAGAGTGACAGATACGCAGTATTTT
- | TRBJ2-1 | - | TRBV20-1 | CSAPPGFF | TGCAGTGCCCCTCCCGGGTTCTTC
- | TRBJ2-7 | - | TRBV10-3 | CAISPTGTVSYEQYF | TGTGCCATCAGCCCGACCGGGACGGTCTCCTACGAGCAGTACTTC
- | TRBJ2-1 | - | TRBV29-1 | CSVEYARNYNEQFF | TGCAGCGTTGAATATGCTAGGAATTACAATGAGCAGTTCTTC
- | TRBJ2-6 | - | TRBV24-1 | CATSDGGHSGANVLTF | TGTGCCACCAGTGATGGGGGCCACTCTGGGGCCAACGTCCTGACTTTC
TRBD2 | TRBJ2-1 | few | TRBV6-6 | CASNLAGVSYNEQFF | TGTGCCAGCAATTTAGCGGGGGTGTCCTACAATGAGCAGTTCTTC
- | TRBJ1-5 | - | TRBV7-6 | CASSLVRGRLDQPQHF | TGTGCCAGCAGCTTAGTCCGGGGTCGACTGGATCAGCCCCAGCATTTT
TRBD2 | TRBJ2-1 | many | TRBV7-2 | CASSRDLTSGKVDEQFF | TGTGCCAGCAGCCGCGACCTGACTAGCGGGAAGGTAGATGAGCAGTTCTTC
- | TRBJ2-3 | many | TRBV7-9 | CASSLRRLGPDTQYF | TGTGCCAGCAGCCTCAGGAGACTAGGACCAGATACGCAGTATTTT
- | TRBJ2-2 | - | TRBV2 | CASSTGTRTGELFF | TGTGCCAGCAGTACCGGGACACGTACCGGGGAGCTGTTTTTT
- | TRBJ2-1 | - | TRBV4-1 | CASSQGASYNEQFF | TGCGCCAGCAGCCAGGGGGCCTCCTACAATGAGCAGTTCTTC
- | TRBJ2-1 | - | TRBV19 | CASSERLLGNEQFF | TGTGCCAGTAGTGAGCGGCTGTTGGGGAATGAGCAGTTCTTC
- | TRBJ2-5 | many | TRBV7-2 | CASSYKSGYQETQYF | TGTGCCAGCAGCTACAAGAGCGGCTACCAAGAGACCCAGTACTTC
- | TRBJ2-2 | - | TRBV2 | CASSEYGLNTGELFF | TGTGCCAGCAGTGAGTACGGACTGAACACCGGGGAGCTGTTTTTT
- | TRBJ1-5 | - | TRBV4-2 | CASSQELGGADRNQPQHF | TGTGCCAGCAGCCAAGAGCTCGGGGGCGCCGATCGGAATCAGCCCCAGCATTTT